This paragraph reports one T cell receptor beta chain. Its specificity is not known. The data were obtained in a study of T-cell memory formation after mild COVID-19. Study-wide results and caveats: Mainly CM and EM harbored the contracting CD4+ clones; mainly EMRA harbored the CD8+ ones. Clones from the second wave (peaking day 37) had unconfirmed SARS-CoV-2 specificity.

This CDR3 comprises 15 residues. Per the germline V gene, CDR1 is DFQATT and CDR2 is SNEGSKA (reference sequence). Trimming cost V 0 bases and J 0 bases, with 10 bases left between them. 5'RACE primed from the constant segment yielded TCR alpha and TCR beta cDNA libraries bearing sample barcodes and UMIs. One entry per CDR3 protein results from TCRdb running MiXCR on the 5' RACE reads. The data contain 390,000 or so distinct CDR3 sequences, approximately 16% of them seen just once; the ten biggest clones take up 20% to 25%. The source is a man aged 18 to 29 who had mild COVID-19 (a few samples of this study predate the infection). Cell type and time point are not known. The material sequenced was PBMCs or a T cell subset sorted from them (not recorded which). J is TRBJ2-3 and V is TRBV20-1, with D possibly matching TRBD2 (5 bases). As DNA, the CDR3 is TGCAGTGCTAGAGAAAGAGGGTATAGCACAGATACGCAGTATTTT. Encoded protein: CSARERGYSTDTQYF.